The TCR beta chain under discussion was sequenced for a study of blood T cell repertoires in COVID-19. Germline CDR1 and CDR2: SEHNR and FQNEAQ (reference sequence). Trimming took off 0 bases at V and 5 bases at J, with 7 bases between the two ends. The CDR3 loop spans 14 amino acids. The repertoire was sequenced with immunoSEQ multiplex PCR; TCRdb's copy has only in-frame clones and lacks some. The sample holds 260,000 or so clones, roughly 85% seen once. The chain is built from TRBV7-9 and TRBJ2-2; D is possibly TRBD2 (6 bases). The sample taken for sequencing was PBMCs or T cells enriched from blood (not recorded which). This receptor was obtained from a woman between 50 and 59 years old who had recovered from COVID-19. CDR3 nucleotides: TGTGCCAGCAGCTTAGCGGGGAGGACCGGGGAGCTGTTTTTT. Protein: CASSLAGRTGELFF.